The 14 T cell receptor beta chains below were found in one sample sequenced in a study of human T cells and chemical hapten exposure. TCRdb recomputed calls from the RACE reads with MiXCR, one row per CDR3 protein. The profile covers 120,000 or so distinct CDR3 sequences, with 12% to 15% appearing a single time and around 0.99% taken by the ten largest. Specified time point: patch test 1, 2 weeks after DPC sensitization. Treatment here: therapeutic diphenylcyclopropenone sensitization with weekly scalp DPC. The sequencing here drew on whole blood, taken in connection with sensitization to the hapten diphenylcyclopropenone (DPC). The receptors shown here come from a man aged 18 to 29 with alopecia areata. Some clones in this sample may be carry-over from other donors' samples.

V gene TRBV7-6 combines with J gene TRBJ2-2; 9 bases are a match to TRBD2. The length of the CDR3 is 16 residues. After removal of 5 bases from V and 1 base from J, the junction contained 5 bases not matched to a gene. The germline V gene has CDR1 SGHVS and CDR2 FNYEAQ. The CDR3 here is CASSVSGGQNTGELFF. CDR3 in DNA: TGTGCCAGCAGCGTCAGCGGGGGGCAGAACACCGGGGAGCTGTTTTTT.

In its sample, this clonotype was seen a few times. The CDR3 protein is CASSLAKIFGTGSTDTQYF. The CDR3 region has the DNA TGTGCCAGCAGCTTAGCCAAGATTTTCGGGACAGGGAGTACAGATACGCAGTATTTT. The chain couples TRBV7-9 to TRBJ2-3; 9 nucleotides agree with TRBD1. Trimming took 0 bases from V and 3 from J; bases not matched to a gene: 13. The germline V gene encodes CDR1 SEHNR and CDR2 FQNEAQ (reference sequence). The CDR3 contains 19 residues.

This rearrangement joins TRBV3-1 to TRBJ2-5, with D tentatively TRBD1 (5 bases). The CDR3 length is 15 residues. Trimming pared 0 bases from V and 7 bases from J, leaving 15 bases between. Per germline, CDR1 LGHDT and CDR2 YNNKEL (reference sequence). The CDR3 DNA sequence: TGTGCCAGCAGCCAAGAGGCAGGGTCTAGAGGGACCCAGTACTTC. This codes for CASSQEAGSRGTQYF.

This chain uses TRBV5-1 with TRBJ1-1; 8 bases are a match to TRBD1. The length of the CDR3 is 14 residues. Unmatched junction bases numbered 4, after V lost 3 bases and J lost 3 bases. The germline CDR1 and CDR2 sequences are SGHRS and YFSETQ. The CDR3 DNA is TGCGCCAGCAGCTCCAGACAGGGGCACACTGAAGCTTTCTTT. It is translated as CASSSRQGHTEAFF.

There are a few counts of this clonotype. The gene calls are TRBV3-1 and TRBJ2-1, with a tentative D call TRBD2 (6 bases). The germline CDR1 and CDR2 sequences are LGHDT and YNNKEL (reference sequence). The CDR3 contains 15 residues. V was pared by 3 bases and J by 5 bases, with 14 bases between. Here the CDR3 reads CASSHAGTPDNEQFF. The CDR3 DNA sequence: TGTGCCAGCAGCCACGCGGGGACGCCCGACAATGAGCAGTTCTTC.

The chain is built from TRBV11-3 and TRBJ2-7; 9 positions agree with TRBD1. CDR3 length: 17 amino acids. With 2 bases clipped from V and 0 bases from J, the junction kept 8 bases outside the gene matches. Looked up from germline, CDR1 is SGHNT and CDR2 is YENEEA. The CDR3 DNA follows: TGTGCCAGCAGCTTATACCCCGGACAGGGGAGCTCCTACGAGCAGTACGTC. Translating it yields CASSLYPGQGSSYEQYV.

A few counts support this clonotype. The CDR3 sequence: CASSFIIGELFF. CDR3 DNA: TGTGCCAGCAGCTTCATCATCGGGGAGCTGTTTTTT. The chain has TRBV5-6 and TRBJ2-2; D unresolved. The CDR3 contains 12 residues. Germline V gene data show CDR1 as SGHDT and CDR2 as YYEEEE. Trimming took 2 bases from V and 7 from J, leaving 6 bases between them.

This chain uses TRBV29-1 with TRBJ2-2, with 12 bases aligning to TRBD1. Trimming took 0 bases from V and 5 from J; bases not matched to a gene: 10. In germline, CDR1 is SQVTM, CDR2 ANQGSEA. CDR3 length equals 18 residues. The DNA of the CDR3 is TGCAGCGTTGAAGATCGAGCGGGACAGGGGGCGTGGACCGGGGAGCTGTTTTTT. This encodes CSVEDRAGQGAWTGELFF.

The chain is built from TRBV7-6 and TRBJ2-1; TRBD1 matches at 11 bases. The CDR3 is 15 residues long. V shed 6 bases and J 8 bases; nucleotides not matched to a gene: 9. Germline lookup yields CDR1 SGHVS and CDR2 FNYEAQ. The CDR3 DNA reads TGTGCCAGCAGGTCTTCGGACAGGGGGCGGGATGAGCAGTTCTTC. Amino acids: CASRSSDRGRDEQFF.

The chain uses TRBV6-2 or TRBV6-3 and TRBJ1-5; D gene ambiguous. The V gene lost 2 bases and the J gene lost 2 bases, with 10 bases spanning the gap. Germline lookup yields CDR1 MNHEY and CDR2 SVGEGT. CDR3 length equals 15 residues. CDR3: CASSYEGVRNQPQHF. The CDR3 coding sequence is TGTGCCAGCAGTTACGAGGGTGTACGCAATCAGCCCCAGCATTTT.

Only a few counts were recorded for this clonotype. The V gene is TRBV28, the J gene TRBJ2-7; 7 bases line up with TRBD1. The CDR3 covers 13 residues. Losses at the gene ends were 4 bases for V and 5 bases for J; bases not matched to a gene: 5. Germline V gene data show CDR1 as MDHEN and CDR2 as SYDVKM. The DNA for the CDR3 is TGTGCCAGCAGTTCCACAGGGGTCCACGAGCAGTACTTC. Translating it yields CASSSTGVHEQYF.

The chain links TRBV18 to TRBJ2-3; D perhaps matches TRBD2 (5 bases). The CDR3 runs 17 residues. Deletions cut 3 bases from V and 0 bases from J, with 16 bases between. Looked up from germline, CDR1 is KGHSH and CDR2 is LQKENI. The CDR3 DNA reads as TGTGCCAGCTCACCTAATAGCGATCCGACTAGCACAGATACGCAGTATTTT. Its translation is CASSPNSDPTSTDTQYF.

CDR3 in DNA: TGTGCCAGCAGTTACGGGAACCACGCCTACGAGCAGTACTTC. Its translation: CASSYGNHAYEQYF. The chain uses TRBV6-5 and TRBJ2-7; D is uncertain. This CDR3 spans 14 amino acids. Trimming left V 2 bases short and J 2 bases short, with 10 bases between. CDR1 MNHEY and CDR2 SVGAGI come from the germline V gene.

This clonotype was counted only a few times. CDR3 protein: CASSPPLGTGGRTDTQYF. CDR3 nucleotides: TGTGCCAGCAGTCCCCCCCTGGGTACCGGGGGTCGCACAGATACGCAGTATTTT. This chain connects TRBV27 to TRBJ2-3, with a tentative D call TRBD2 (6 bases). Trimming stripped 5 bases from V and 1 base from J, with 22 bases between. The CDR3 runs to 18 residues. Germline V lookup: CDR1 MNHEY, CDR2 SMNVEV (reference sequence).